Included here is one TCR beta chain sequence, with context. The clone's antigen remains unknown. Base qualities are not recorded, but no much larger clone differs from it by a single base. The sample originates from a study of cytomegalovirus exposure and HLA in healthy donors (dated by TCRdb to about 2017). With regard to the full study: An earlier analysis of roughly 500 of the donors reported 276 Gb of sequence data and 120 million or so unique TCR beta sequences from some 180 million T cells. An early release covering some 640 HLA-typed donors comprised about 320 gigabases of sequencing data and tens of millions of unique TCR sequences. Class I and class II HLA loci were covered by the typing at four-digit resolution. Among the approximately 400 genotyped donors, around 81% belonged to the genetic ancestry cluster associated with self-reported Caucasian donors. All discovery cohort repertoires had been generated using a single sequencing platform. The study used immunosequencing to profile the T cell repertoires of several hundred subjects and linked those repertoires to cytomegalovirus serostatus. Typing coverage differed by locus: A, B, C, DRB1 and DQB1 were typed in roughly 620-640 donors, DQA1 in 522, DPA1 in nearly 610, and DPB1 in 400 to 480. Besides the first cohort of approximately 710 subjects, a separate validation cohort made up of over 100 different subjects was used. To predict cytomegalovirus infection status, the study combined high-throughput TCR immunosequencing, statistical association of individual TCRs with disease status, and machine learning. A later analysis re-analyzed previously published TCR beta repertoires from roughly 690 donors and added high-resolution HLA genotyping to study TCR occurrence patterns. Among 300 to 500 genotyped donors of the cohort, an average of around 250,000 unique TCR beta nucleotide sequences was sequenced per donor, of which about 19% were non-productive. To decide whether each TCR beta V gene segment behaved as functional or pseudogenic, an earlier analysis of some 600 of the donors relied on high-throughput TCR beta sequencing. In the later analysis, no new phenotypic data were used to find candidate immune exposures; instead, reliance was placed on TCR beta sequences and their occurrence across donors. Roughly 5 DR-DQ haplotypes were handled as single units for association and clustering, since linkage in the cohort was strong. The study aimed to test whether cataloging public T cell receptors could reveal signatures of past pathogen exposure. A later genetic analysis used genome-wide SNP genotypes for about three fifths of the roughly 700 donors, treating that subset as a discovery cohort. Donor age, sex, ethnicity and CMV serostatus were compiled alongside the repertoire data. Findings and caveats that apply to the study as a whole: According to the authors, the approach could potentially be generalized to other disease states and immunological phenotypes. Some IMGT-functional V segments, including TRBV6-2 and TRBV6-3, could not be distinguished by the 87-base-pair reads and were therefore excluded. A group of highly shared sequence variants was considered likely to be a technical artifact of the sequencing pipeline. In a later analysis, most CMV-associated TCR beta chains were found to appear HLA-restricted, with HLA associations seemingly driven largely by CMV exposure. Compared with the roughly 700-donor mean, donors in an Asian-associated ancestry cluster had fewer N-insertions in productive TCRs, according to a later genetic analysis. A further reported finding was that TCR beta sequences accurately predicted the HLA-A and HLA-B alleles for most subjects in the first cohort. In vitro tests confirmed that a few of the cytomegalovirus-associated TCR beta chains recognize cytomegalovirus antigens. A later analysis reported that several top co-occurrence clusters appeared linked to parvovirus B19, influenza, CMV and Epstein-Barr virus. The only immune exposure information available for the cohort was CMV serostatus. When HLA alleles, especially DR and DQ, strongly co-occurred, attributing TCR associations to individual alleles was difficult. HLA typing was unavailable for some donors at each locus, so association tests used only the typed subset. In this cohort, only TCR beta chains were sequenced, and detectable features were limited by the absence of alpha or paired-chain data. Specific HLA alleles were associated with 16,951 TCR beta sequences at a false discovery rate of 0.05 in a later analysis. Correlated functional status among segregating V segments might be attributable to linkage disequilibrium, but an unknown experimental factor could not be ruled out. Because counts were too low, 15 or so rarely observed V segments, including chromosome 9 orphons, were excluded from the earlier analysis of fewer than 650 of the donors. Presence/absence analyses assumed roughly uniform sequencing depth across donors, an assumption that may not hold. In a later analysis, HLA-associated TCR beta chains were found to be more clonally expanded and to have lower generation probabilities than equally common non-associated chains. Across donors, most TCR sequences were observed very rarely, whereas some public TCRs were present in many individuals. The study gave a list of about 160 TCR beta chains associated with cytomegalovirus. V-gene and J-gene trimming of TCR beta chains was associated with a missense DCLRE1C variant in a later genetic analysis, and the association was replicated in an independent cohort. The classifier was reported to diagnose cytomegalovirus status with high specificity and sensitivity in both the original and validation cohorts. In an earlier analysis of 587 of the donors, most TCR beta V segments appeared in productive rearrangements about 87% or about 30% of the time, broadly matching IMGT annotations. In a later analysis, TCR association rates were found to vary across HLA loci, with the most associated TCRs seen for DRB1 alleles and the fewest for HLA-C alleles.

Library preparation used the immunoSEQ multiplex PCR assay. For the multiplex PCR, a mixture combining 60 forward primers for TCR Vbeta segments and 13 reverse primers for TCR Jbeta segments was used. A multiplex PCR assay on genomic DNA amplified the CDR3 region of rearranged TCR beta genes. The Illumina HiSeq System was used to sequence the amplified TCR beta libraries as 87-base-pair reads. Regarding the original processing steps: In a later analysis, roughly 80 million unique TCR beta chains were counted across the approximately 640 repertoires, and about 10 million of these chains were shared by at least two donors. Raw reads were error-corrected and collapsed into unique sequences with a nearest-neighbor algorithm that merged closely related sequences to remove PCR and sequencing errors. To assign V, D and J gene segments, CDR3 sequences were aligned to IMGT reference sequences. For a sequence to be retained, a match of at least six nucleotides to both a V gene segment and a J gene segment was required. Rearrangements were called productive when the CDR3 lacked stop codons and stayed in frame with V and J; all others were non-productive. Following IMGT convention, CDR3 was defined as the stretch from the second conserved V-encoded cysteine to the conserved J-encoded phenylalanine. The earlier analysis of some 550 of the donors excluded any sequence lacking an unambiguous match to a single V gene segment. An earlier analysis of a few hundred of the donors classified V segments as functional when productive rearrangements were above 56.7% and as segregating when the standard deviation between donors was above 5%. A statistical classification framework was built for diagnosing cytomegalovirus status from the catalog of TCR beta chain sequences. In a later analysis, V and J genes were assigned by comparing TCR nucleotide sequences against IMGT/GENE-DB human TR gene sequences. Using the TCRdist pipeline, a later analysis assigned CDR3 sequences along with most-parsimonious VDJ recombination scenarios. In a later analysis, every TCR beta chain was defined by the combination of its CDR3 amino acid sequence and its V-gene family, and reads without a unique V-gene family were dropped. In a later analysis, some 600 highly shared, low-generation-probability nucleotide sequences were removed to address suspected cross-contamination and a sequencing artifact. For each public chain, a later analysis derived a clonal expansion index from normalized ranks of inferred template counts within each repertoire. Generation probabilities in a later analysis came from a VDJ recombination model fitted to out-of-frame rearrangements, and those results were checked against IGoR. A later analysis scored TCR-TCR, TCR-HLA and TCR-CMV co-occurrence with hypergeometric tests, applying a repertoire-size bias correction to TCR pairs. In a later analysis, false discovery rates were estimated by permuting HLA or CMV assignments 20 times. A later analysis grouped co-occurring TCRs with DBSCAN, adding TCRdist sequence similarity when clustering within HLA-allele-positive subsets. For co-occurrence clustering, repertoires with fewer than 30,000 or more than 120,000 public chains were excluded, along with 4 to 6 repertoires with anomalous nucleotide sharing. Held by TCRdb, this immuneACCESS table contains in-frame sequences only and omits some clones. Under half of the omission traces to an unresolved V gene where checked; the cause of the rest is unknown. The DNA was the basis for D and trimming; V, J and clone size are from that table. For this sample there are approximately 120,000 clones; about 76% appear just once. The ten largest account for around 13% of the sample.

The CDR3 goes from the cysteine to the phenylalanine over 16 residues. Here the CDR3 DNA is all that survives: 48 bases in frame from base 1. The germline V and J ends show losses of 1 base and 2 bases respectively, and no gene match explains 2 bases of the junction. The CDR1 and CDR2 encoded by the germline V gene (reference sequence) are SEHNR and FQNEAQ. In total, roughly 670 healthy bone marrow donors made up the cohort. At the time of sampling, every cohort member was nominally healthy, though immune exposures that went unrecorded were likely present. The donor tested CMV seropositive and was one of the 289 seropositive cohort members. Every donor gave a peripheral blood sample, and the peripheral blood mononuclear cells from that sample were used for TCR beta sequencing. Genomic DNA was extracted from the blood cell samples with the Qiagen DNeasy Blood Extraction Kit.

The source of this sequence is an older woman in good health and CMV-seropositive. Here the chain combines TRBV7-9 and TRBJ2-2, with 9 junctional bases fitting TRBD1. Sequencing was carried out using PBMCs. The CDR3 reads as follows: CASSLGQGVNTGELFF. The sequenced DNA is TGTGCCAGCAGCTTAGGACAGGGGGTTAACACCGGGGAGCTGTTTTTT.